This entry describes one T cell receptor beta chain. Which antigen it targets is not known. Base qualities are missing; no much larger clone stands one base away. This sample was taken from a study of T-cell memory formation after mild COVID-19 (dated by TCRdb to the early 2020s). In the study overall: TCR sequence clusters from the two donors were found to be largely donor specific. In a couple of donors, T-cell clones that expanded and contracted after mild COVID-19 were tracked by sequencing TCRalpha and TCRbeta repertoires over time. The cohort was made up of two young adult volunteers, one female and one male, who were previously healthy. The investigation overall reported the following: Some responding clones were detected in pre-infection memory, suggesting pre-existing cross-reactive memory T cells joined the SARS-CoV-2 response. Contracting CD4+ clones were located mainly in the CM and EM memory subsets, whereas CD8+ clones were found to be enriched in EMRA. Only a couple of mild cases were covered in the study, and larger cohorts including severe cases with pre-infection samples were considered necessary. The second-wave clones that peaked on day 37 were not confirmed to be SARS-CoV-2 specific. From day 15 to 85, contracting clones showed balanced CD4/CD8 phenotypes, whereas a second wave of clones that expanded from day 15 to 37 leaned towards CD4+.

Sequenced using an Illumina NovaSeq 6000. TCRalpha and TCRbeta cDNA libraries were constructed by 5'RACE with constant-segment primers, with sample barcodes and unique molecular identifiers being introduced. RNA was extracted from every sample with Trizol reagent. Amplification of the libraries took two PCR steps, and the second step added a second sample barcode plus Illumina TruSeq adapters. Sequencing of the libraries was done on an Illumina NovaSeq, producing 2 x 150 bp paired-end reads. Regarding the original processing steps: With migec v1.2.7, reads were demultiplexed and then collapsed into UMI-guided consensus sequences. With mixcr v2.1.11, UMI consensuses were aligned to TRA and TRB V and J templates and assembled into clonotypes. A clonotype was counted as expanded or contracted only when both edgeR and NoisET called the clonotype significant, with the noise models trained on biological replicates. For edgeR calls, the cutoffs were a false discovery rate-adjusted p below 0.01 and a log2 fold-change threshold of 1. As an exploratory analysis of dynamics, max-normalized trajectories of the 1000 most abundant clonotypes were examined by PCA with hierarchical clustering. Separately sequenced CD4+ and CD8+ repertoires were used to assign a CD4 or CD8 phenotype to each responding clone. TCRdb itself trimmed the public reads at Q25 with fastp, ran MiXCR and retained productive beta chains. Merged by CDR3 protein, the rows form single entries marked with the most common genes and DNA. Clone size and V and J calls follow TCRdb, not the original study. This sample comprises 380,000 or so distinct CDR3 sequences, approximately 15% of them detected only once. The biggest ten clones account for about a fifth of the sample.

PBMCs were isolated by Ficoll-Paque density gradient centrifugation. In the germline V gene, CDR1 corresponds to SQVTM and CDR2 to ANQGSEA. From the cysteine through the phenylalanine, the CDR3 covers 14 amino acids. The only DNA kept is the CDR3, 42 bases in frame from the first base. The germline V end is reduced by 5 bases and the J end by 4 bases; junction bases left unmatched: 5. In this chain, TRBV29-1 is recombined with TRBJ2-5, and TRBD2 aligns with 12 junction nucleotides. The sequence derives from a man aged 18 to 29 who had mild COVID-19 (a few samples of this study predate the infection). The sample titles of this study are shuffled in the database, so cell type and time point are left out; the donor was told from shared clones. Sequencing used PBMCs or a T cell subset sorted from them (not recorded which). The CDR3 corresponds to CSVSATSGGETQYF. The DNA sequence is TGCAGCGTTTCCGCGACTAGCGGGGGAGAGACCCAGTACTTC.